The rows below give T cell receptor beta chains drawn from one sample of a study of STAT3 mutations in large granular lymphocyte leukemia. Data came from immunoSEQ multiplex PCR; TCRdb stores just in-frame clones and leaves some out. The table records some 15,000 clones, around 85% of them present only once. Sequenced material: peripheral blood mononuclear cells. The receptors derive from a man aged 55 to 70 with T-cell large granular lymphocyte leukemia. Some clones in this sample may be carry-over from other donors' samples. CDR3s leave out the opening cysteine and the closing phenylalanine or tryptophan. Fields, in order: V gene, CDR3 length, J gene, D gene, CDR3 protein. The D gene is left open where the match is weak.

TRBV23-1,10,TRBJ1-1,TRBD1,AKSRGHGEAF
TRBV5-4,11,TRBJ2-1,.,ASSPQGFNEQF
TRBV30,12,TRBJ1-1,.,AWKRGSANTEAF
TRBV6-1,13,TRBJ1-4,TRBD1,ASRQGRIYPEKLF
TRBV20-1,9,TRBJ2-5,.,SARAAETQY
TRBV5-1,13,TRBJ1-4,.,ASSLNTGGDEKLF
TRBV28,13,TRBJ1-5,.,ASSSGRGPQGPQH
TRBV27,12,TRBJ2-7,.,ASRAGQTLYEQY
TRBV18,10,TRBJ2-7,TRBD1,ASSYDRGEQY
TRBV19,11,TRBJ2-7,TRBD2,ASSTLTGGEQY